The rows below give T cell receptor beta chains drawn from one sample of a study of OX40 agonist ivuxolimab in advanced cancers. Data came from immunoSEQ multiplex PCR; TCRdb stores just in-frame clones and leaves some out. Of some 78,000 clones in the sample, around 90% were seen once. This material consisted of CD4+ or CD8+ T cells sorted from blood, taken in a trial of the OX40 agonist ivuxolimab. All receptors come from an adult with an advanced solid tumor such as melanoma, head and neck, liver or kidney cancer. The CDR3 runs from the conserved cysteine through the conserved F or W. Each record gives: D gene, clone size, J gene, V gene, CDR3 protein, CDR3 DNA. The D gene is left open where the match is weak. Not every row has a clone size; where given, it reads once, few, many or a size class.

TRBD1	-	TRBJ1-1	TRBV6-1	CALRQGATMNTEAFF	TGTGCCCTCCGACAGGGGGCCACCATGAACACTGAAGCTTTCTTT
TRBD1	-	TRBJ1-5	TRBV7-2	CASSYRTGAQQPQHF	TGTGCCAGCAGCTACCGGACAGGGGCGCAGCAGCCCCAGCATTTT
-	-	TRBJ2-3	TRBV18	CASSPPERADTQYF	TGTGCCAGCTCACCACCGGAACGGGCAGATACGCAGTATTTT
TRBD1	-	TRBJ1-2	TRBV11-2	CASSSGTGGNYGYTF	TGTGCCAGCAGCTCTGGGACAGGGGGCAACTATGGCTACACCTTC
-	-	TRBJ2-2	TRBV6-5	CASSYWGGRTGELFF	TGTGCCAGCAGTTACTGGGGGGGGCGCACCGGGGAGCTGTTTTTT
-	-	TRBJ2-7	TRBV27	CASSPSRLSDEQYF	TGTGCCAGCAGTCCGTCTCGATTATCAGACGAGCAGTACTTC
-	few	TRBJ2-3	TRBV7-6	CASSLATDTQYF	TGTGCCAGCAGCTTAGCTACAGATACGCAGTATTTT
TRBD1	-	TRBJ1-6	TRBV18	CASSPGQGGESPLHF	TGTGCCAGCTCACCAGGACAGGGTGGTGAGTCACCCCTCCACTTT
-	-	TRBJ1-1	TRBV7-9	CASSLVAWDRFPNTEAFF	TGTGCCAGCAGCTTAGTCGCTTGGGACCGTTTCCCGAACACTGAAGCTTTCTTT
-	-	TRBJ2-1	TRBV7-2	CASSLRLRTEQFF	TGTGCCAGCAGCTTGAGGTTAAGGACAGAGCAGTTCTTC
-	-	TRBJ1-1	TRBV10-1	CASSRQPNTEAFF	TGCGCCAGCAGCAGGCAGCCGAACACTGAAGCTTTCTTT
-	-	TRBJ2-1	TRBV6-1	CASVGGRASYNEQFF	TGTGCCAGCGTGGGGGGCAGGGCGTCCTACAATGAGCAGTTCTTC